Each of the 12 T cell receptor beta chains below was sequenced from the same sample in a study of blood T cell repertoires in COVID-19. Assay used: immunoSEQ multiplex PCR; TCRdb lists only in-frame clones, some missing. Of under 300,000 clones listed, roughly 80% are singletons. The sequencing input was peripheral blood. The receptors stem from a woman aged 80 or over with acute or convalescent COVID-19.

The V call is TRBV19, the J call TRBJ1-5, with a tentative D call TRBD1 (5 bases). Germline V lookup: CDR1 LNHDA, CDR2 SQIVND (reference sequence). Trimming cost V 8 bases and J 0 bases, with 11 bases left between them. This CDR3 contains 14 residues. The CDR3 sequence is CASVRAGSNQPQHF. The CDR3 DNA reads as TGTGCCAGTGTCAGGGCCGGTAGCAATCAGCCCCAGCATTTT. Using reference TRBV19 and TRBJ1-5 for the parts outside the CDR3, the full variable domain is DGGITQSPKYLFRKEGQNVTLSCEQNLNHDAMYWYRQDPGQGLRLIYYSQIVNDFQKGDIAEGYSVSREKKESFPLTVTSAQKNPTAFYLCASVRAGSNQPQHFGDGTRLSIL.

This clone was picked up a small number of times. The CDR3, as DNA: TGTGCCAGCAGCCGAACCCTGACATTCGTCTCTGGAAACACCATATATTTT. It translates to CASSRTLTFVSGNTIYF. This sequence joins TRBV28 and TRBJ1-3; D gene uncertain. The CDR3 length is 17 residues. V was shortened by 6 bases and J by 0 bases, with 18 bases between the two germline ends. Germline V gene lookup returns CDR1 MDHEN and CDR2 SYDVKM.

J is TRBJ1-6 and V is TRBV5-4, with D possibly being TRBD1 (5 bases). V lost 3 bases and J lost 6, with 13 bases in between. CDR1 and CDR2 from the germline V gene are SGHNT and YYREEE (reference sequence). The CDR3 totals 15 residues. The chain's CDR3 is CASSSQQGSNSPLHF. The CDR3 region has the DNA TGTGCCAGCAGCTCGCAGCAGGGCTCTAATTCACCCCTCCACTTT.

The rearrangement joins TRBV30 to TRBJ1-3; TRBD1 matches 7 bases. Losses at the gene ends were 3 bases for V and 0 bases for J; bases not matched to a gene: 2. The germline V gene encodes CDR1 GTSNPN and CDR2 SVGIG (reference sequence). This CDR3 contains 14 residues. The CDR3 bases are TGTGCCTGGAGCGGGACAGACTCTGGAAACACCATATATTTT. As protein: CAWSGTDSGNTIYF.

The genes are TRBV5-1 and TRBJ2-1; TRBD2 matches at 7 bases. The CDR3 length is 16 residues. The V segment lost 4 bases and the J segment 2 bases; nucleotides outside the gene matches: 9. Per germline, CDR1 SGHRS and CDR2 YFSETQ. This CDR3 reads CASSPREGTAYNEQFF. The CDR3 coding sequence is TGCGCCAGCAGCCCCAGGGAGGGGACCGCCTACAATGAGCAGTTCTTC.

V and J are TRBV3-1 (or the pseudogene TRBV3-2) and TRBJ2-1; weak D call: TRBD2 (5 bases). Trimming pared 2 bases from V and 0 bases from J, leaving 11 bases between. This CDR3 has 16 amino acids. The germline gives CDR1 LGHDT, CDR2 YNNKEL (reference sequence). CDR3 nucleotide sequence: TGTGCCAGCAGCCAAAGAAGAGGGCCCTCCTACAATGAGCAGTTCTTC. It translates to CASSQRRGPSYNEQFF.

In this sample, this clone turned up a few times. The chain uses TRBV5-1 and TRBJ1-6; D perhaps matches TRBD1 (5 bases). The germline V and J ends were trimmed by 0 bases and 8 bases, with 12 bases remaining between them. Germline CDR1 is SGHRS and CDR2 is YFSETQ. The CDR3 is 15 amino acids. CDR3 nucleotide sequence: TGCGCCAGCAGCTTGGCGGGGGGACGGTATTCACCCCTCCACTTT. It translates to CASSLAGGRYSPLHF.

The J gene is TRBJ1-6, the V gene TRBV6-2 or TRBV6-3; no clear D gene. This CDR3 contains 17 residues. Germline V lookup: CDR1 MNHEY, CDR2 SVGEGT. V lost 0 bases, J lost 0 bases, and 9 bases lay in between. In DNA, the CDR3 is TGTGCCAGCAGTTACTCGGGCAGTTCCTCCTATAATTCACCCCTCCACTTT. This encodes CASSYSGSSSYNSPLHF.

In DNA, the CDR3 is TGTGCCAGCAGTCCTTCGACCGGGACAGGGGGCTACGAGCAGTACTTC. Protein sequence: CASSPSTGTGGYEQYF. The genes are TRBV27 and TRBJ2-7, with TRBD1 matching 11 bases. Looked up from germline, CDR1 is MNHEY and CDR2 is SMNVEV (reference sequence). The CDR3 is 16 amino acids. V lost 5 bases to trimming and J lost 3 bases; unmatched junction nucleotides: 9.

This chain connects TRBV27 to TRBJ1-2; 9 bases agree with TRBD1. With V trimmed by 3 bases and J by 8 bases, 4 bases remained unmatched. Germline V gene sequence: CDR1 MNHEY, CDR2 SMNVEV (reference sequence). The CDR3 runs to 13 residues. This CDR3 is CASSFSGQGGYTF. The CDR3 DNA is TGTGCCAGCAGTTTTTCTGGACAGGGGGGCTACACCTTC.

V and J are TRBV5-5 and TRBJ2-7; 9 bases fit TRBD1. The CDR3 contains 15 residues. CDR1 and CDR2 (germline): SGHKS, YYEKEE (reference sequence). V dropped 2 bases and J dropped 5; count of bases not matched to a gene: 8. The CDR3 nucleotides are TGTGCCAGCAGCTTCCCCGGGACAGGGTACCACGAGCAGTACTTC. Protein sequence: CASSFPGTGYHEQYF.

The chain is built from TRBV19 and TRBJ2-3, with 10 bases aligning to TRBD1. This CDR3 has 13 residues. V lost 9 bases and J lost 4; bases outside the gene matches: 4. Germline CDR1 is LNHDA and CDR2 is SQIVND (reference sequence). As DNA, the CDR3 is TGTGCCAGCGAGACAGGGGGCTCAGATACGCAGTATTTT. Its translation is CASETGGSDTQYF. Drawing the rest from reference TRBV19 and TRBJ2-3, the complete variable domain is DGGITQSPKYLFRKEGQNVTLSCEQNLNHDAMYWYRQDPGQGLRLIYYSQIVNDFQKGDIAEGYSVSREKKESFPLTVTSAQKNPTAFYLCASETGGSDTQYFGPGTRLTVL.